The clone carrying this T cell receptor (beta chain) occurred once. CDR1 is SEHNR and CDR2 is FQNEAQ in the germline V gene (reference sequence). Losses at the gene ends were 5 bases for V and 2 bases for J; bases not matched to a gene: 10. CDR3 length: 17 residues. The sample comes from a study of shared T cell receptors in the human thymus. The protocol was immunoSEQ multiplex PCR, while the TCRdb copy is restricted to in-frame clones and leaves out a portion. The sample carries about 610,000 clones, around 89% recorded once. The data were also submitted as part of a second study, on human thymus T cells. That study adds: Unrelated individuals had highly overlapping thymic repertoires, as reported in related research.

Sequenced: thymocytes. The V and J genes are TRBV7-9 and TRBJ2-7, with 12 bases lining up with TRBD2. This TCR was recovered from a boy in the first two years of life with a congenital heart defect. The CDR3 sequence: CASSLTRGLAGTYEQYF. The CDR3 DNA reads TGTGCCAGCAGCCTAACCCGCGGACTAGCGGGAACCTACGAGCAGTACTTC.